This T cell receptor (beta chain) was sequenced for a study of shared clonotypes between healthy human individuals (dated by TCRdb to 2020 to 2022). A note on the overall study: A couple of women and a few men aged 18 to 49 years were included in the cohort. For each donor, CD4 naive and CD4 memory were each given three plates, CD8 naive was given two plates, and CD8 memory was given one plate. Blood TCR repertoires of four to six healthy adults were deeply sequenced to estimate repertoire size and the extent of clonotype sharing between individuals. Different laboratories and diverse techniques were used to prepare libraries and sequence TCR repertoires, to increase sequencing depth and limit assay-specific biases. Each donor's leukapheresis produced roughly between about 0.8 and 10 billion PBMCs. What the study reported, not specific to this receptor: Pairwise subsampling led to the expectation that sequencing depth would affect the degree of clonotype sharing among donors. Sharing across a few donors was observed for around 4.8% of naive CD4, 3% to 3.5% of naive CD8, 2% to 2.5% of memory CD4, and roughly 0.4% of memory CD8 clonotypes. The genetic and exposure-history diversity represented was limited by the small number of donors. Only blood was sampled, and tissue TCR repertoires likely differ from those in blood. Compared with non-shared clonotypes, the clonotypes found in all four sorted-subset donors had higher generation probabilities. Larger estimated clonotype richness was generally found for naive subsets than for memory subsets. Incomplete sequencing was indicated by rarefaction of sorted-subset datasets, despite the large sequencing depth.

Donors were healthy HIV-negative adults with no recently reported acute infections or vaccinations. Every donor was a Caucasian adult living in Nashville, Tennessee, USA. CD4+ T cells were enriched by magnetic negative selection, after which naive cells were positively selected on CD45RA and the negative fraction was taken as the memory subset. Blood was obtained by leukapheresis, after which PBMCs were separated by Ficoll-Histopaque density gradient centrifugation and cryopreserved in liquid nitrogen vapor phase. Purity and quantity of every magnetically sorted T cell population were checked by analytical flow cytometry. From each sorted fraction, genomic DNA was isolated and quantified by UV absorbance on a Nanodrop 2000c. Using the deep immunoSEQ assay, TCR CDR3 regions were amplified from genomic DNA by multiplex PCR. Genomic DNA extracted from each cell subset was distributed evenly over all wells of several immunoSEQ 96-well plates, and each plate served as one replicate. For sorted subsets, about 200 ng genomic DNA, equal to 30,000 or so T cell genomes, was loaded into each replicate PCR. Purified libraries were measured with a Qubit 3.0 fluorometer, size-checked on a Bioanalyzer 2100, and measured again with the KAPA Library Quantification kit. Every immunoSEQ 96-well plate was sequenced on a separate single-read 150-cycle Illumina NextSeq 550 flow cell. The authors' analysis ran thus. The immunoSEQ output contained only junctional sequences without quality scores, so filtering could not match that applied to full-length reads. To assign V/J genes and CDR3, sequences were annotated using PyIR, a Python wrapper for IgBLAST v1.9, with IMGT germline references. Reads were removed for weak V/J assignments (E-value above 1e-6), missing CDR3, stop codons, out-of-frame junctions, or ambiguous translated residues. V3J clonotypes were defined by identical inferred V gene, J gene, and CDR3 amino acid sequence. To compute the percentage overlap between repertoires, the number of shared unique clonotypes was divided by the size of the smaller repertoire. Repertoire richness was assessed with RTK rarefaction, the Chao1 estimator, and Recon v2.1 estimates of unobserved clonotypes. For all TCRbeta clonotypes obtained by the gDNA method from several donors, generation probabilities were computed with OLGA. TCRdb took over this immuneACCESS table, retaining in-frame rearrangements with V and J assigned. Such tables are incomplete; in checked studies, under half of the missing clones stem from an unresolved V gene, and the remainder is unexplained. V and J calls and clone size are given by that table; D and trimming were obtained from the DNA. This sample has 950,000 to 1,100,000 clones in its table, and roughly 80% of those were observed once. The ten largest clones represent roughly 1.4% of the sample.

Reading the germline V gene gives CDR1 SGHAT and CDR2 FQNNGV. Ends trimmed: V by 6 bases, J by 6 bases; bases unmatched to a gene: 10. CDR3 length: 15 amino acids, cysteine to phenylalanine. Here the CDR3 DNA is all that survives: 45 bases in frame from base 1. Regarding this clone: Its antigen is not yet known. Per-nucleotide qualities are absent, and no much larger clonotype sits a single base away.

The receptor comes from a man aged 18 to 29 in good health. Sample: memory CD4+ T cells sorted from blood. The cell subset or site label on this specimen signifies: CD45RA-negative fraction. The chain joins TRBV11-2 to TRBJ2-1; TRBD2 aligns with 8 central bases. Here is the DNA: TGTGCCAGCAGTCCTTTGAGCGGGAGATTCAATGAGCAGTTCTTC. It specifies CASSPLSGRFNEQFF.